A single sample is the source of the 26 T cell receptor beta chains below, sequenced in a study of T-cell memory formation after mild COVID-19. TCRdb re-analysed the 5' RACE reads in MiXCR, keeping a single row per CDR3 protein. The sample lists 500,000 to 550,000 distinct CDR3 sequences, about 20% occurring once. The sequencing input was PBMCs or a T cell subset sorted from them (not recorded which). These receptors originate from an adult woman who had mild COVID-19 (a few samples of this study predate the infection). Cell type and time point are not known.

The V gene is TRBV2, the J gene TRBJ2-5; D gene uncertain. In germline, CDR1 is SNHLY, CDR2 FYNNEI. The length of the CDR3 is 15 residues. Trimming shortened V by 2 bases and J by 5 bases, and 15 bases separated the two germline ends. CDR3 protein: CASSEKRTTWETQYF. The CDR3 region has the DNA TGTGCCAGCAGTGAAAAACGGACCACCTGGGAGACCCAGTACTTC.

The chain joins TRBV27 to TRBJ1-1; D may be TRBD1 (6 bases). V dropped 10 bases and J dropped 4 bases, with 13 bases sitting between them. This CDR3 has 12 amino acids. Germline V gene data show CDR1 as MNHEY and CDR2 as SMNVEV (reference sequence). CDR3 bases: TGTGCCACGGGCTCAGGGGTCACTGAAGCTTTCTTT. It codes for CATGSGVTEAFF.

This rearrangement joins TRBV4-2 to TRBJ2-7; D unclear. In germline, CDR1 is LGHNA, CDR2 YNFKEQ. V was trimmed by 4 bases and J by 4 bases, leaving 20 bases between them. The length of the CDR3 is 16 residues. The CDR3 region is CASSPPEAKMSYEQYF. The CDR3 DNA follows: TGTGCCAGCAGCCCCCCTGAGGCAAAGATGAGTTACGAGCAGTACTTC.

This chain joins TRBV27 and TRBJ2-7; no firm D call. CDR1 and CDR2 from the germline V gene are MNHEY and SMNVEV (reference sequence). The CDR3 covers 14 residues. Trimming pared 3 bases from V and 1 base from J, leaving 10 bases between. CDR3 amino acids: CASSFFAGSYEQYF. DNA of the CDR3: TGTGCCAGCAGTTTCTTTGCAGGATCCTACGAGCAGTACTTC.

This clonotype was observed a handful of times. The chain links TRBV7-8 to TRBJ1-2; D unclear. Trimming pared 0 bases from V and 6 bases from J, leaving 2 bases between. The CDR3 contains 11 residues. In germline, CDR1 is SGHVS, CDR2 FQNEAQ. CDR3 sequence (DNA): TGTGCCAGCAGCTTAGCGGATGGCTACACCTTC. Translating it yields CASSLADGYTF.

This clonotype has a handful of counts. This rearrangement joins TRBV3-1 to TRBJ2-7; 10 bases agree with TRBD1. V lost 4 bases and J lost 4; bases outside the gene matches: 4. The CDR3 contains 14 residues. CDR1 and CDR2 from the germline V gene are LGHDT and YNNKEL (reference sequence). The CDR3 is CASSRQGAAYEQYF. In DNA form, the CDR3 reads TGTGCCAGCAGCCGACAGGGGGCGGCTTACGAGCAGTACTTC.

This clonotype turned up a few times. This rearrangement joins TRBV7-6 to TRBJ2-1; D is tentatively TRBD1 or TRBD2 (6 bases each). Germline V gives CDR1 SGHVS, CDR2 FNYEAQ. The CDR3 is made up of 18 amino acids. V dropped 8 bases and J dropped 1 base, with 24 bases sitting between them. CDR3 sequence reads: CASLLRGARSGSYNEQFF. The CDR3 nucleotides are TGTGCCAGCCTTTTAAGGGGGGCCCGCTCAGGGTCCTACAATGAGCAGTTCTTC.

This sequence joins TRBV12-3 or TRBV12-4 and TRBJ2-1, with D perhaps matching TRBD2 (6 bases). The CDR3 is 13 residues long. Trimming shortened V by 5 bases and J by 12 bases, and 17 bases separated the two germline ends. This CDR3 reads CASSLGPGVGQFF. CDR3 coding DNA: TGTGCCAGCAGTCTTGGACCGGGAGTAGGGCAGTTCTTC.

This chain links TRBV12-3 or TRBV12-4 with TRBJ2-3; D is perhaps TRBD2 (6 bases). This CDR3 has 15 amino acids. V lost 4 bases and J 6 bases, leaving 17 bases between the germline ends. This chain's CDR3 is CASSSQEGLRDTQYF. The CDR3 DNA follows: TGTGCCAGCAGTTCCCAGGAGGGACTCCGGGATACGCAGTATTTT.

A remark on this clonotype: A junction boundary mismatches the germline segment, possibly from a read error. This rearrangement joins TRBV20-1 to TRBJ2-2; D is perhaps TRBD2 (5 bases). CDR3 length: 14 residues. Germline V gives CDR1 DFQATT, CDR2 SNEGSKA (reference sequence). The CDR3 coding sequence is TGCAGTGCTAGACGGGGAGCGAGCACCTGGGAGCTGTTTTTT. Its protein product is CSARRGASTWELFF.

This clonotype was seen more than once but under ten times. CDR3 region: CSARQGFGEKLFF. CDR3 nucleotides: TGCAGTGCTAGACAGGGCTTTGGGGAAAAACTGTTTTTT. This sequence joins TRBV20-1 and TRBJ1-4, with D possibly TRBD1 on 5 matching bases. Deletions cut 2 bases from V and 8 bases from J, with 12 bases between. CDR3 length: 13 amino acids. CDR1 DFQATT and CDR2 SNEGSKA come from the germline V gene (reference sequence).

This rearrangement joins TRBV29-1 to TRBJ2-5, with D possibly matching TRBD2 (6 bases). This CDR3 region has 14 residues. CDR1 and CDR2 (germline): SQVTM, ANQGSEA. Trimming took 0 bases from V and 5 from J, leaving 13 bases between them. CDR3 coding DNA: TGCAGCGTTGAAGATGCGGGGATGGTGGAGACCCAGTACTTC. Its translation: CSVEDAGMVETQYF. Using reference TRBV29-1 and TRBJ2-5 for the parts outside the CDR3, the full variable domain is SAVISQKPSRDICQRGTSLTIQCQVDSQVTMMFWYRQQPGQSLTLIATANQGSEATYESGFVIDKFPISRPNLTFSTLTVSNMSPEDSSIYLCSVEDAGMVETQYFGPGTRLLVL.

This clonotype showed up just a few times. The chain carries TRBV7-9 and TRBJ1-5; TRBD1 might be the D (6 bases). Germline values: CDR1 SEHNR, CDR2 FQNEAQ (reference sequence). The length of the CDR3 is 15 residues. V was shortened by 5 bases and J by 0 bases, with 11 bases between the two germline ends. CDR3 DNA: TGTGCCAGCAGCCAAGGACAGAATAGCAATCAGCCCCAGCATTTT. Its protein is CASSQGQNSNQPQHF.

This chain connects TRBV14 to TRBJ2-6; 9 nucleotides align to TRBD1. The germline CDR1 and CDR2 sequences are SGHDN and FVKESK. The length of the CDR3 is 17 residues. The junction had 8 bases not matched to a gene; V was cut back by 4 bases and J by 4 bases. The CDR3 reads CASSLGTGSSGANVLTF. The CDR3 bases are TGTGCCAGCAGCCTCGGGACAGGGAGTTCAGGGGCCAACGTCCTGACTTTC.

This clonotype has more than one count but fewer than ten. This sequence joins TRBV4-3 and TRBJ2-2, with D maybe TRBD2 (7 bases). V gave up 4 bases and J gave up 1 base, with 13 bases separating them. The CDR3 has 16 residues. Germline assignment: CDR1 LGHNA and CDR2 YSLEER. DNA of the CDR3: TGCGCCAGCAGCCGGGGGGGCAGGGGGAACACCGGGGAGCTGTTTTTT. Translated, it gives CASSRGGRGNTGELFF.

The rearrangement joins TRBV11-2 to TRBJ2-1; tentative D call: TRBD2 (6 bases). Per the germline V gene, CDR1 is SGHAT and CDR2 is FQNNGV. The CDR3 covers 16 residues. V lost 2 bases and J lost 0, with 11 bases in between. This chain's CDR3 is CASSLIRGSSYNEQFF. The CDR3 coding sequence is TGTGCCAGCAGCTTAATCCGGGGGAGCTCCTACAATGAGCAGTTCTTC.

This sequence joins TRBV30 and TRBJ2-6; D gene ambiguous. With 0 bases removed from V and 0 bases from J, the gap between germline ends came to 15 bases. CDR3 length: 18 residues. CDR1 and CDR2 (germline): GTSNPN, SVGIG (reference sequence). The CDR3 loop reads CAWSVELTFLSGANVLTF. CDR3 DNA sequence: TGTGCCTGGAGTGTAGAACTAACTTTTCTCTCTGGGGCCAACGTCCTGACTTTC.

In this sample, this clonotype turned up a few times. This chain's CDR3 is CASSMDWTGELFF. CDR3 sequence (DNA): TGCGCCAGCAGCATGGACTGGACCGGGGAGCTGTTTTTT. The V call is TRBV5-1, the J call TRBJ2-2; possible D gene TRBD2, 5 bases. Germline V gives CDR1 SGHRS, CDR2 YFSETQ. This CDR3 is 13 amino acids long. The V end was cut by 4 bases, the J end by 5 bases, with 9 bases between.

This rearrangement joins TRBV4-1 to TRBJ2-5; D perhaps matches TRBD1 (5 bases). The CDR3 is made up of 15 amino acids. Germline loops: CDR1 MGHRA, CDR2 YSYEKL. V was shortened by 2 bases and J by 6 bases, with 16 bases between the two germline ends. Here the CDR3 DNA reads TGCGCCAGCAGCCAACCAGCGTGGGGCTCTCAGACCCAGTACTTC. Amino acid sequence: CASSQPAWGSQTQYF.

The CDR3 sequence is CASSRPEQPNEKLFF. The CDR3 coding sequence is TGTGCCAGCAGTCGCCCCGAACAGCCTAATGAAAAACTGTTTTTT. The chain links TRBV12-3 or TRBV12-4 to TRBJ1-4; D remains ambiguous. CDR3 length equals 15 residues. V dropped 5 bases and J dropped 3 bases, with 13 bases sitting between them.

A few counts support this clonotype. This chain connects TRBV4-1 to TRBJ2-5; D gene uncertain. The CDR3 is made up of 13 amino acids. V was clipped by 1 base and J by 6 bases, with 9 bases between them. CDR1 MGHRA and CDR2 YSYEKL come from the germline V gene. DNA for the CDR3: TGCGCCAGCAGCCAAGTTCTAGGACAGACCCAGTACTTC. It specifies CASSQVLGQTQYF.

This clonotype has a handful of counts. The V and J genes are TRBV6-2 or TRBV6-3 and TRBJ1-1; D call uncertain. This CDR3 is built from 16 residues. V lost 0 bases and J 3 bases, leaving 14 bases between the germline ends. The germline gives CDR1 MNHEY, CDR2 SVGEGT. The CDR3 DNA follows: TGTGCCAGCAGTTACTCGAAGGTGAGAGGTCACACTGAAGCTTTCTTT. It specifies CASSYSKVRGHTEAFF.

The chain links TRBV2 to TRBJ2-3; no clear D gene. From germline, CDR1 is SNHLY and CDR2 FYNNEI. This CDR3 spans 14 amino acids. The V end lost 1 base, the J end lost 2 bases, and 7 bases lay between the germline ends. Here the CDR3 DNA reads TGTGCCAGCAGTGAAGTCTTTAACACAGATACGCAGTATTTT. It codes for CASSEVFNTDTQYF.

The chain couples TRBV6-6 to TRBJ1-2; D call uncertain. This CDR3 is 13 amino acids long. Germline loops: CDR1 MNHNY, CDR2 SVGAGI (reference sequence). The germline V and J ends were trimmed by 6 bases and 2 bases, with 10 bases remaining between them. The CDR3, as DNA: TGTGCCAGCAGGATCGACCTAAACTATGGCTACACCTTC. Protein product: CASRIDLNYGYTF.

This chain links TRBV14 with TRBJ2-2; D not certain. Germline-derived CDR1 and CDR2 are SGHDN and FVKESK. The V end lost 0 bases, the J end lost 8 bases, and 7 bases lay between the germline ends. The CDR3 has 13 amino acids. CDR3 nucleotide sequence: TGTGCCAGCAGCCAAGATCTAGGAGGGGAGCTGTTTTTT. Its protein is CASSQDLGGELFF.

The chain carries TRBV5-1 and TRBJ2-7, with D tentatively TRBD1 (6 bases). Germline-derived CDR1 and CDR2 are SGHRS and YFSETQ. The CDR3 length is 14 residues. This CDR3 is CATRGDRPPYEQYF. The CDR3 DNA is TGCGCTACCCGCGGAGACAGGCCCCCCTACGAGCAGTACTTC.